The source of this T cell receptor (beta chain) is a study of T cells in Graves' hyperthyroidism and ophthalmopathy (dated by TCRdb to the late 2010s). Turning to the overall study: Peripheral blood was sampled at the time of initial diagnosis, prior to any treatment. A discovery cohort of roughly 96 patients, roughly 43 with Graves' ophthalmopathy and 55 to 60 with stable Graves' hyperthyroidism, was used to find distinguishing TCR V-J signatures. Whether ophthalmopathy could be predicted prospectively was tested in an independent validation cohort made up of under 20 hyperthyroidism patients plus 17 patients who later progressed to ophthalmopathy. The 85 to 100 discovery patients were randomly split 7:3 into training and test sets. In addition, the study compared T-cell repertoires in thyroid tissue and in blood from about 6 Graves' hyperthyroidism patients. After sampling, hyperthyroidism patients received methimazole starting at 30 mg daily, and ophthalmopathy patients received high-dose intravenous methylprednisolone. The paper reports TCR Vbeta CDR3 sequencing of 130 to 150 peripheral blood samples: approximately 41 ophthalmopathy, fewer than 80 hyperthyroidism and approximately 17 progressor patients. General conclusions and limits of the study: Most expanded thyroid clonotypes (frequency above 0.001) were also detected in blood, a finding suggesting that blood repertoires may reflect thyroid immune responses. In validation, the model predicted progression to ophthalmopathy a median of about 6.5 months before onset, with roughly 68% sensitivity and 72.22% specificity. Sample size was not statistically predetermined, and blinding of investigators to group allocation was not performed. A 13 V-J signature model separated ophthalmopathy from stable hyperthyroidism, with nearly 90% sensitivity and around 84% specificity in cross-validation and 80%/75% in testing.

Amplification of TCR beta CDR3 regions was carried out from RNA transcripts. The TCR CDR3 was subjected to a first round of RT-PCR using the HTBI primer set and the Qiagen OneStep RT-PCR kit. A second multiplex PCR round built the libraries, followed by size selection and purification. Paired-end sequencing of the libraries was performed with 100 bp reads on an Illumina HiSeq2000. The paper's data handling went like this. SOAPnuke was used to process the raw data, removing reads that contained adapters or uncalled bases, had a mean Phred below 15, or lacked an exact match to the constant primer or identifier. COPE v1.2.5 was used to merge the high-quality paired reads, and each unique nucleotide sequence was defined as a clonotype. MiTCR v1.1 was used to align the clonotypes against IMGT TRBV, TRBD and TRBJ reference segments. Only V-J combinations with frequency above 0.0001, covering approximately 99% of repertoires, were analysed. The TCS score was defined as the ratio of F50 (clonal expansion) to E x V (chaos), calculated using BLOSUM62-based TCRdist between CDR3 peptides within each V-J. Welch's t-statistics and random forest reduced 500 to 550 V-J features to 13, which were used in a naive Bayes classifier (R e1071). TCRdb reran the public reads through fastp at Q25 and MiXCR, keeping productive beta chains. Identical CDR3 proteins give one entry, which carries the most common genes and DNA. TCRdb's processing, not the authors' own work, is the source of the V and J calls. This sample gives 650,000 to 850,000 distinct CDR3 sequences in total; over 15% of them show up just once. Around 15% of the sample goes to the ten largest clones.

In its sample, this clonotype was seen many times. It has no known antigen specificity. Base qualities are missing; no much larger clone stands one base away. Hyperthyroidism patients were newly diagnosed, with disease duration under 2 months, and aged 18 to 65 years. The study excluded patients with uncontrolled infections, other autoimmune diseases, pregnancy or lactation. Diagnoses were based on clinical symptoms, serum thyroxine and TRAb, thyroid ultrasound and orbital computed tomography. Blood from progressor patients was drawn when they were first diagnosed with hyperthyroidism, before any ophthalmopathy symptoms appeared. PBMCs were isolated from 8 to 10 ml of fresh peripheral blood by Ficoll-Paque density gradient centrifugation. Patients classed as progressors first received a Graves' hyperthyroidism diagnosis and then went on to develop ophthalmopathy during follow-up. Trizol reagent was used to extract total RNA, and RNA quality was then checked on an Agilent 2100 Bioanalyzer.

From cysteine to phenylalanine, the CDR3 is 17 amino acids long. Here the CDR3 DNA is all that survives: 51 bases in frame from base 1. V has 1 base trimmed and J has 0 bases trimmed; junction bases matching no gene number 4. CDR1 LGHDT and CDR2 YNNKEL are derived from the germline V gene (reference sequence). The sequencing sample was made of blood. The origin of this receptor is a woman aged 50 to 60 with Graves' hyperthyroidism that later progressed to Graves' ophthalmopathy. In this chain, TRBV3-1 is recombined with TRBJ2-2; 8 middle bases align to TRBD2. The nucleotides read TGTGCCAGCAGCCAAGGCCTGGGACTAGCGAACACCGGGGAGCTGTTTTTT. The resulting protein is CASSQGLGLANTGELFF.